These 27 T cell receptor beta chains share one sample of origin, sequenced in a study of blood T cell repertoires in COVID-19. Some clones are missing from TCRdb's copy, which holds only in-frame ones; the method was immunoSEQ multiplex PCR. The sample carries under 250,000 clones, 85% to 90% recorded once. The sequenced sample was peripheral blood. These receptors all stem from a woman aged 60-75 years with acute or convalescent COVID-19.

The chain uses TRBV24-1 and TRBJ2-1; 11 bases agree with TRBD2. CDR1 KGHDR and CDR2 SFDVKD come from the germline V gene. CDR3 length: 17 residues. V was clipped by 4 bases and J by 5 bases; unmatched bases: 9. The CDR3 coding sequence is TGTGCCACCAGTGACCCTACATTGACTAGCGGGAACAATGAGCAGTTCTTC. Protein product: CATSDPTLTSGNNEQFF.

The rearrangement uses TRBV2 and TRBJ2-1, with 10 bases aligning to TRBD2. This CDR3 contains 15 residues. The trim removed 6 bases at V and 7 bases at J, leaving 9 bases unmatched. Per germline, CDR1 SNHLY and CDR2 FYNNEI. This CDR3 is CASRPTSGYGNEQFF. CDR3 nucleotide sequence: TGTGCCAGCAGACCGACTAGCGGGTATGGGAATGAGCAGTTCTTC.

The chain couples TRBV3-1 (or the pseudogene TRBV3-2) to TRBJ2-1; 8 positions agree with TRBD2. V gave up 4 bases and J gave up 4 bases; unmatched junction bases: 9. Germline CDR1 reads LGHDT; CDR2 reads YNNKEL (reference sequence). CDR3 size: 16 residues. The CDR3: CASSPLWRGVYNEQFF. The CDR3 coding sequence is TGTGCCAGCAGCCCTCTGTGGCGGGGGGTTTACAATGAGCAGTTCTTC.

The V call is TRBV3-1 (or the pseudogene TRBV3-2), the J call TRBJ1-2; a possible D gene is TRBD1 (5 bases). The ends were cut back, 7 bases at V and 8 bases at J, with 14 bases in the middle. Per germline, CDR1 LGHDT and CDR2 YNNKEL (reference sequence). CDR3 size: 12 residues. The CDR3 DNA is TGTGCCAGCAACCTAGGGGCTGGGGGCTACACCTTC. As protein: CASNLGAGGYTF.

The J gene is TRBJ1-4, the V gene TRBV10-1, with D unresolved. CDR1 is WNHNN and CDR2 is SYGVQD in the germline V gene (reference sequence). Trimming stripped 6 bases from V and 8 bases from J, with 13 bases between. CDR3 size: 13 residues. The CDR3 spells CASRNQEGEKLFF. The CDR3 DNA sequence: TGCGCCAGCAGGAACCAGGAGGGCGAAAAACTGTTTTTT.

The V gene is TRBV6-5, the J gene TRBJ1-5, with a weak D call TRBD1 (6 bases). V dropped 6 bases and J dropped 1 base, with 13 bases sitting between them. The CDR3 has 15 amino acids. Germline V CDR1 and CDR2: MNHEY, SVGAGI. This chain's CDR3 is CASRNRQVSNQPQHF. The CDR3 DNA reads as TGTGCCAGCAGGAACCGACAGGTGAGCAATCAGCCCCAGCATTTT.

This chain connects TRBV28 to TRBJ1-5; possible D gene TRBD1, 6 bases. The CDR3 length is 18 residues. V was cut by 1 base and J by 0 bases, with 16 bases left in between. Looked up from germline, CDR1 is MDHEN and CDR2 is SYDVKM. CDR3 residues: CASSLSQGRVYSNQPQHF. The CDR3 bases are TGTGCCAGCAGTTTATCACAGGGCCGGGTGTATAGCAATCAGCCCCAGCATTTT.

The chain has TRBV19 and TRBJ2-7; D remains unclear. Looked up from germline, CDR1 is LNHDA and CDR2 is SQIVND (reference sequence). V was clipped by 1 base and J by 6 bases, with 7 bases between them. The CDR3 has 12 residues. The CDR3 nucleotides are TGTGCCAGTAGTATAGGCGGTGGCGAGCAGTACTTC. As protein: CASSIGGGEQYF.

The V call is TRBV10-3, the J call TRBJ1-1; 7 positions agree with TRBD1. The junction had 6 bases not matched to a gene; V was cut back by 0 bases and J by 8 bases. The CDR3 is made up of 14 amino acids. Germline CDR1 ENHRY, CDR2 SYGVKD. DNA of the CDR3: TGTGCCATCAGTGAGTCTCCGGGACAGCAAGAAGCTTTCTTT. Encoded protein: CAISESPGQQEAFF.

The chain links TRBV7-9 to TRBJ2-3, with D tentatively TRBD2 (6 bases). Germline V lookup: CDR1 SEHNR, CDR2 FQNEAQ (reference sequence). The CDR3 has 16 residues. V was clipped by 2 bases and J by 1 base, with 13 bases between them. The CDR3 coding sequence is TGTGCCAGCAGCTTATTTCTTTCGGGGGGCACAGATACGCAGTATTTT. It translates to CASSLFLSGGTDTQYF.

J is TRBJ2-3 and V is TRBV7-6, with D possibly TRBD1 on 6 matching bases. Germline-derived CDR1 and CDR2 are SGHVS and FNYEAQ. This CDR3 is 15 amino acids long. Trimming left V 3 bases short and J 2 bases short, with 12 bases between. CDR3 nucleotides: TGTGCCAGCAGCTTGCTCTTGGGGGCCACAGATACGCAGTATTTT. It codes for CASSLLLGATDTQYF.

The V gene is TRBV5-1, the J gene TRBJ1-2, with 7 nucleotides matching TRBD1. Germline V gene lookup returns CDR1 SGHRS and CDR2 YFSETQ. CDR3 length equals 19 residues. After removal of 0 bases from V and 6 bases from J, the junction contained 20 bases not matched to a gene. CDR3 coding DNA: TGCGCCAGCAGCTTGGGCGTGGGGAGGACAGGTCCTCGTGGGGATGGCTACACCTTC. Protein sequence: CASSLGVGRTGPRGDGYTF.

The rearrangement links TRBV27 to TRBJ1-4; 8 bases line up with TRBD1. CDR3 length equals 16 residues. With 6 bases clipped from V and 5 bases from J, the junction kept 11 bases outside the gene matches. Germline V gene sequence: CDR1 MNHEY, CDR2 SMNVEV (reference sequence). This CDR3 is CASSQLSTGVNEKLFF. Written as DNA, the CDR3 is TGTGCCAGCAGCCAGCTCTCGACAGGGGTGAATGAAAAACTGTTTTTT.

V and J are TRBV7-9 and TRBJ2-5, with TRBD1 matching 7 bases. The CDR3 spans 14 residues. CDR1 is SEHNR, CDR2 FQNEAQ, per germline (reference sequence). Trimming took 6 bases from V and 2 from J; bases not matched to a gene: 6. The CDR3 bases are TGTGCCAGCAGGCCCGACAGGGCTCAAGAGACCCAGTACTTC. Amino acid sequence: CASRPDRAQETQYF.

A word on this clone: Other DNA sequences in this sample translate to the same CDR3. This chain connects TRBV2 to TRBJ1-2; possible D gene TRBD1, 5 bases. The V and J ends lost 5 bases and 2 bases respectively, with 9 bases between them. This CDR3 is built from 13 residues. Germline V gives CDR1 SNHLY, CDR2 FYNNEI. The CDR3 spells CASSRQGNYGYTF. For the CDR3, the DNA is TGTGCCAGCAGTCGGCAGGGAAACTATGGCTACACCTTC.

The V gene is TRBV19, the J gene TRBJ2-1, with 10 bases matching TRBD1. This CDR3 spans 13 amino acids. Germline V CDR1 and CDR2: LNHDA, SQIVND (reference sequence). The V segment lost 9 bases and the J segment 8 bases; nucleotides outside the gene matches: 7. The CDR3 DNA follows: TGTGCCAGCGACGGGACAGGGGTGGATGAGCAGTTCTTC. Amino acids: CASDGTGVDEQFF.

This sequence joins TRBV30 and TRBJ1-5; D is possibly TRBD1 (6 bases). The V and J ends lost 3 bases and 0 bases respectively, with 15 bases between them. The CDR3 is 16 residues long. The germline V gene has CDR1 GTSNPN and CDR2 SVGIG (reference sequence). The CDR3 sequence: CAWRKAGADSNQPQHF. The CDR3 region has the DNA TGTGCCTGGAGGAAGGCAGGGGCGGATAGCAATCAGCCCCAGCATTTT.

This clone was seen once. The rearrangement uses TRBV6-6 and TRBJ2-5, with a tentative D call TRBD2 (6 bases). Germline-derived CDR1 and CDR2 are MNHNY and SVGAGI (reference sequence). With 8 bases removed from V and 0 bases from J, the gap between germline ends came to 10 bases. This CDR3 has 13 amino acids. Written as DNA, the CDR3 is TGTGCCAGCCTCCCGGGGGACCAAGAGACCCAGTACTTC. Its translation is CASLPGDQETQYF.

The V call is TRBV18, the J call TRBJ2-7; D is unresolved. Trimming left V 5 bases short and J 3 bases short, with 14 bases between. The CDR3 contains 14 residues. Germline V gene lookup returns CDR1 KGHSH and CDR2 LQKENI. Here the CDR3 DNA reads TGTGCCAGCTCATCGGGTAGCTCACACTACGAGCAGTACTTC. Encoded protein: CASSSGSSHYEQYF.

The rearrangement joins TRBV6-2 or TRBV6-3 to TRBJ2-7, with 11 bases identical to TRBD1. The CDR3 covers 15 residues. Germline V gene sequence: CDR1 MNHEY, CDR2 SVGEGT. V shed 6 bases and J 10 bases; nucleotides not matched to a gene: 14. As DNA, the CDR3 is TGTGCCAGCAGCAACGGGGACAGGGGGACTACGGGTCAGTACTTC. This sequence encodes CASSNGDRGTTGQYF.

This clone appeared once. The gene calls are TRBV5-4 and TRBJ2-1; D might be TRBD2 (5 bases). Germline values: CDR1 SGHNT, CDR2 YYREEE (reference sequence). With 1 base removed from V and 7 bases from J, the gap between germline ends came to 9 bases. The CDR3 contains 13 residues. In DNA form, the CDR3 reads TGTGCCAGCAGCTTGACCTCGGGGAATGAGCAGTTCTTC. Residues: CASSLTSGNEQFF. Looking up the rest from reference TRBV5-4 and TRBJ2-1 gives the full variable domain: ETGVTQSPTHLIKTRGQQVTLRCSSQSGHNTVSWYQQALGQGPQFIFQYYREEENGRGNFPPRFSGLQFPNYSSELNVNALELDDSALYLCASSLTSGNEQFFGPGTRLTVL.

This clone was seen once. The chain recombines TRBV24-1 with TRBJ1-5, with D possibly matching TRBD1 (5 bases). This CDR3 is built from 15 residues. Germline CDR1 and CDR2: KGHDR and SFDVKD. V was shortened by 4 bases and J by 7 bases, with 16 bases between the two germline ends. The CDR3 region has the DNA TGTGCCACCAGTGACTCCAGGGTCCCCAACCAGCCCCAGCATTTT. Protein product: CATSDSRVPNQPQHF.

The rearrangement links TRBV13 to TRBJ1-4, with D possibly TRBD1 on 5 matching bases. Deletions cut 6 bases from V and 3 bases from J, with 14 bases between. Germline CDR1 is PRHDT and CDR2 is FYEKMQ (reference sequence). This CDR3 region has 15 residues. Here the CDR3 DNA reads TGTGCCAGCAGGATGACCGCAGGGTCTAATGAAAAACTGTTTTTT. Translation gives CASRMTAGSNEKLFF.

The chain is built from TRBV6-5 and TRBJ1-1; D is perhaps TRBD1 (5 bases). Germline CDR1 reads MNHEY; CDR2 reads SVGAGI. This CDR3 comprises 13 residues. The ends were cut back, 6 bases at V and 1 base at J, with 9 bases in the middle. CDR3 amino acids: CASRTDRNTEAFF. As DNA, the CDR3 is TGTGCCAGCAGAACAGACAGGAACACTGAAGCTTTCTTT.

V usage is TRBV11-3 and J usage is TRBJ2-3, with 12 bases matching TRBD2. V shed 5 bases and J 0 bases; nucleotides not matched to a gene: 9. The germline gives CDR1 SGHNT, CDR2 YENEEA. The CDR3 contains 18 residues. The CDR3 loop reads CASSAGTSGPASTDTQYF. CDR3 bases: TGTGCCAGCAGCGCCGGGACTAGCGGGCCCGCTAGCACAGATACGCAGTATTTT.

The chain couples TRBV14 to TRBJ1-1, with a tentative D call TRBD1 (5 bases). Trimming took off 3 bases at V and 1 base at J, with 9 bases between the two ends. Germline CDR1 reads SGHDN; CDR2 reads FVKESK. The CDR3 consists of 14 residues. CDR3 protein: CASSHWGPNTEAFF. CDR3 sequence (DNA): TGTGCCAGCAGCCACTGGGGCCCGAACACTGAAGCTTTCTTT.

The chain joins TRBV28 to TRBJ2-6; the D gene is possibly TRBD2 (6 bases). Per the germline V gene, CDR1 is MDHEN and CDR2 is SYDVKM. The CDR3 is 16 amino acids. V lost 7 bases and J lost 0, with 13 bases in between. CDR3 nucleotide sequence: TGTGCCAGCATGGGCGGGGAACTCTCTGGGGCCAACGTCCTGACTTTC. Protein: CASMGGELSGANVLTF.